This TCR beta chain was found in a study of blood T cell repertoires in COVID-19. This table comes from immunoSEQ multiplex PCR, and its TCRdb copy is limited to in-frame clones, with some not included. The sample records about 250,000 clones, 83% being singletons. Within 2 weeks before study entry, exposed participants met a COVID-19 case. The V end lost 1 base, the J end lost 16 bases, and 16 bases lay between the germline ends. CDR3 length: 13 residues. CDR1 is LGHDT, CDR2 YNNKEL, per germline (reference sequence). The rearrangement links TRBV3-1 (or the pseudogene TRBV3-2) to TRBJ1-4; a possible D gene is TRBD1 (6 bases). This receptor was identified in a woman in her thirties or forties who had been exposed to COVID-19. Sequenced sample: PBMCs or T cells enriched from blood (not recorded which). CDR3 nucleotides: TGTGCCAGCAGCCAAGGAACGGGGACAACAACGTTTTTT. Protein product: CASSQGTGTTTFF.